A single sample gave rise to the 18 T cell receptor beta chains below, sequenced in a study of spatial heterogeneity in lung cancer. Using its own MiXCR run on the 5' RACE reads, TCRdb lists one record per CDR3 protein. The table includes around 100,000 distinct CDR3 sequences, about 10% detected once. Time point defined: blood at routine non-recurrence follow-up after resection. Sequenced here: PBMCs, sampled at follow-up. All receptors come from a female donor with early-stage non-small cell lung cancer.

The chain has TRBV29-1 and TRBJ2-2, with D uncertain. V was cut by 5 bases and J by 5 bases, with 18 bases left in between. The CDR3 has 15 amino acids. Germline V CDR1 and CDR2: SQVTM, ANQGSEA. The CDR3 region has the DNA TGCAGCGTTCGAAACCCGAGACCCGGGACCGGGGAGCTGTTTTTT. Translation: CSVRNPRPGTGELFF.

CDR3: CAISSLDTDTQYF. As DNA, the CDR3 is TGTGCCATCAGTTCACTCGACACAGATACGCAGTATTTT. The chain has TRBV10-3 and TRBJ2-3, with D hard to call. Trimming stripped 5 bases from V and 2 bases from J, with 8 bases between. The CDR3 is made up of 13 amino acids. CDR1 is ENHRY, CDR2 SYGVKD, per germline.

This clonotype was counted at least ten times. The V and J genes are TRBV9 and TRBJ2-2; unclear D gene. The germline CDR1 and CDR2 sequences are SGDLS and YYNGEE. The V gene lost 6 bases and the J gene lost 7 bases, with 13 bases spanning the gap. CDR3 size: 13 residues. The CDR3 protein is CASTRRWDGELFF. The CDR3 DNA is TGTGCCAGCACCCGTAGGTGGGACGGGGAGCTGTTTTTT.

The V gene is TRBV11-2, the J gene TRBJ2-3; D gene unclear. Trimming shortened V by 4 bases and J by 2 bases, and 19 bases separated the two germline ends. Germline CDR1 SGHAT, CDR2 FQNNGV. The CDR3 extends over 17 amino acids. CDR3 residues: CASSSPLGAGDTDTQYF. CDR3 nucleotides: TGTGCCAGCAGCTCACCGCTAGGCGCAGGAGACACAGATACGCAGTATTTT.

This chain links TRBV20-1 with TRBJ2-1; D unclear. The CDR3 runs 11 residues. Germline V gene data show CDR1 as DFQATT and CDR2 as SNEGSKA (reference sequence). V dropped 4 bases and J dropped 11 bases, with 12 bases sitting between them. The CDR3 nucleotides read TGCAGTGCTACCGAATACCAACAGCAGTTCTTC. It translates to CSATEYQQQFF.

This clonotype was counted many times. V gene TRBV28 combines with J gene TRBJ2-1; D possibly corresponds to TRBD2 (6 bases). Trimming removed 6 bases at V and 6 bases at J, with 12 bases between. Germline loops: CDR1 MDHEN, CDR2 SYDVKM. This CDR3 comprises 13 residues. The CDR3 DNA reads as TGTGCCAGCAGCCGGGAGCCGATCAATGAGCAGTTCTTC. This codes for CASSREPINEQFF.

There are a few counts of this clonotype. The genes are TRBV2 and TRBJ2-3; TRBD1 is a possible D gene (5 bases). The CDR3 covers 16 residues. The V gene's germline CDR1 is SNHLY and CDR2 FYNNEI. Trimming left V 0 bases short and J 4 bases short, with 14 bases between. The CDR3 here is CASSEAGIDSADTQYF. The CDR3 nucleotides read TGTGCCAGCAGTGAAGCTGGCATAGACAGCGCAGATACGCAGTATTTT.

This chain links TRBV5-1 with TRBJ1-1, with 8 bases fitting TRBD1. V gave up 4 bases and J gave up 4 bases; unmatched junction bases: 6. The germline V gene encodes CDR1 SGHRS and CDR2 YFSETQ. The length of the CDR3 is 14 residues. The CDR3 coding sequence is TGCGCCAGCAGCACCGGGACAGGAGGCACTGAAGCTTTCTTT. Residues: CASSTGTGGTEAFF.

This chain links TRBV29-1 with TRBJ2-3; D might be TRBD1 (6 bases). Germline CDR1 SQVTM, CDR2 ANQGSEA. Deletions cut 6 bases from V and 6 bases from J, with 13 bases between. The CDR3 runs 12 residues. The CDR3 DNA follows: TGCAGCGTAGACAGGAACGGGGATACGCAGTATTTT. Its translation: CSVDRNGDTQYF.

There are a few counts of this clonotype. The genes are TRBV9 and TRBJ2-2, with D unresolved. V was clipped by 3 bases and J by 0 bases, with 6 bases between them. CDR3 length: 14 amino acids. Germline CDR1 reads SGDLS; CDR2 reads YYNGEE. This CDR3 reads CASSGATNTGELFF. The CDR3, as DNA: TGTGCCAGCAGCGGGGCCACGAACACCGGGGAGCTGTTTTTT. The whole variable domain, filled in from reference TRBV9 and TRBJ2-2, reads DSGVTQTPKHLITATGQRVTLRCSPRSGDLSVYWYQQSLDQGLQFLIQYYNGEERAKGNILERFSAQQFPDLHSELNLSSLELGDSALYFCASSGATNTGELFFGEGSRLTVL.

CDR3 sequence reads: CASSLRGAEETQYF. The CDR3 bases are TGCGCCAGCAGCTTGAGAGGCGCAGAAGAGACCCAGTACTTC. J is TRBJ2-5 and V is TRBV5-1; D gene ambiguous. Trimming took 1 base from V and 3 from J, leaving 10 bases between them. Germline CDR1 is SGHRS and CDR2 is YFSETQ. The CDR3 has 14 residues. Full variable domain (remainder filled in from reference TRBV5-1 and TRBJ2-5): KAGVTQTPRYLIKTRGQQVTLSCSPISGHRSVSWYQQTPGQGLQFLFEYFSETQRNKGNFPGRFSGRQFSNSRSEMNVSTLELGDSALYLCASSLRGAEETQYFGPGTRLLVL.

The sample holds many counts of this clonotype. The chain carries TRBV28 and TRBJ1-5; perhaps TRBD1 as D (6 bases). Germline lookup yields CDR1 MDHEN and CDR2 SYDVKM. V lost 2 bases and J lost 6, with 14 bases in between. This CDR3 contains 15 residues. CDR3 protein: CASSLGGGAGQPQHF. CDR3 coding DNA: TGTGCCAGCAGTTTAGGGGGGGGCGCAGGTCAGCCCCAGCATTTT.

The chain is built from TRBV6-6 and TRBJ2-1; 14 nucleotides align to TRBD2. CDR1 and CDR2 (germline): MNHNY, SVGAGI (reference sequence). This CDR3 has 17 residues. The J segment lost 7 bases and the V segment lost 6 bases, leaving 11 bases of the junction unmatched. Here the CDR3 reads CASSYMGLAGEANEQFF. As DNA, the CDR3 is TGTGCCAGCAGCTATATGGGACTAGCGGGAGAAGCGAATGAGCAGTTCTTC.

In its sample, this clonotype was seen a few times. The chain couples TRBV6-6 to TRBJ1-4; D unclear. This CDR3 spans 14 amino acids. From germline, CDR1 is MNHNY and CDR2 SVGAGI (reference sequence). V was clipped by 6 bases and J by 4 bases, with 12 bases between them. The CDR3: CASSASQRNEKLFF. The CDR3 region has the DNA TGTGCCAGCAGCGCTAGCCAACGTAATGAAAAACTGTTTTTT.

The V gene is TRBV29-1, the J gene TRBJ2-1; TRBD2 matches at 14 bases. V dropped 4 bases and J dropped 6; count of bases not matched to a gene: 8. CDR3 length: 16 residues. Germline CDR1 is SQVTM and CDR2 is ANQGSEA. The CDR3 region has the DNA TGCAGCGTTGCCGGGGGACTAGCGGGAGATGTCAATGAGCAGTTCTTC. Protein: CSVAGGLAGDVNEQFF.

V usage is TRBV6-2 or TRBV6-3 and J usage is TRBJ2-3; the match to TRBD2 covers 11 bases. V lost 3 bases and J lost 7; bases outside the gene matches: 12. The CDR3 is 17 amino acids. Per the germline V gene, CDR1 is MNHEY and CDR2 is SVGEGT. The CDR3 coding sequence is TGTGCCAGCAGTTATCGACTAGCGGGGAACGTAGTATATACGCAGTATTTT. It is translated as CASSYRLAGNVVYTQYF.

This clonotype occurred many times. The gene calls are TRBV29-1 and TRBJ1-1; 7 bases map to TRBD1. The germline V gene has CDR1 SQVTM and CDR2 ANQGSEA. Trimming took 7 bases from V and 2 from J; bases not matched to a gene: 10. The CDR3 is 14 amino acids. The CDR3 coding sequence is TGCAGCGCGGAGACAGGGATGGGAAACACTGAAGCTTTCTTT. This translates into CSAETGMGNTEAFF.

The gene calls are TRBV5-1 and TRBJ2-5, with D possibly being TRBD1 or TRBD2 (5 bases each). The CDR3 length is 14 residues. The germline V gene has CDR1 SGHRS and CDR2 YFSETQ. The V end lost 3 bases, the J end lost 1 base, and 10 bases lay between the germline ends. Written as DNA, the CDR3 is TGCGCCAGCAGCTCCGGGACCTTCCAAGAGACCCAGTACTTC. Encoded protein: CASSSGTFQETQYF.